This entry concerns a single T cell receptor (beta chain). TCRdb's table, derived via immunoSEQ multiplex PCR, lists solely in-frame clones and lacks some. Here the sample spans around 8,000 clones, about 67% being singletons. Specified time point: after neoadjuvant nivolumab, at surgical resection. Stage II-IVA oral cavity squamous cell carcinoma was new and untreated by systemic or radiation therapy. The data derive from a study of neoadjuvant anti-PD-1 for oral cavity cancer. The CDR3 totals 15 residues. With 8 bases removed from V and 0 bases from J, the gap between germline ends came to 16 bases. Germline values: CDR1 MNHEY, CDR2 SVGAGI.

The rearrangement joins TRBV6-5 to TRBJ1-1, with D perhaps matching TRBD1 (6 bases). Sequenced here: PBMCs, sampled after nivolumab (anti-PD-1) treatment. The source is a person aged 35-79 years with oral cavity squamous cell carcinoma. The CDR3 DNA reads TGTGCCAGCCGCGCCCTTGGACAGATGAACACTGAAGCTTTCTTT. Translation: CASRALGQMNTEAFF.